A single TCR beta chain is shown here with its context. Original analysis: Reference gene primer amplification gave nucleated cell count estimates. The data were produced by immunoSEQ multiplex PCR, yet TCRdb's version contains in-frame clones alone and is incomplete. The V and J calls and clone size were taken over from that table, and D and trimming were inferred from the DNA. The sample holds roughly 280,000 clones; more than 85% are singletons and the top ten take 2.8%. This sample stems from a study of blood T cell repertoires in COVID-19. For the study at large: The origin of the acute and convalescent COVID-19 samples was the United States, Italy and Spain.

Clinical history reported by participants formed the basis on which cohorts were assigned. Exposed enrollees encountered a COVID-19 case at some point within 2 weeks before study entry. The V segment lost 5 bases and the J segment 2 bases; nucleotides outside the gene matches: 5. CDR3 length: 14 amino acids. In germline, CDR1 is LNHDA, CDR2 SQIVND (reference sequence). The source is a man aged 40-55 years who had been exposed to COVID-19. The chain uses TRBV19 and TRBJ1-1, with 7 bases matching TRBD1. Sequenced: PBMCs or T cells enriched from blood (not recorded which). DNA for the CDR3: TGTGCCAGTAGTTGGGACAGCGTTAACACTGAAGCTTTCTTT. Protein: CASSWDSVNTEAFF.